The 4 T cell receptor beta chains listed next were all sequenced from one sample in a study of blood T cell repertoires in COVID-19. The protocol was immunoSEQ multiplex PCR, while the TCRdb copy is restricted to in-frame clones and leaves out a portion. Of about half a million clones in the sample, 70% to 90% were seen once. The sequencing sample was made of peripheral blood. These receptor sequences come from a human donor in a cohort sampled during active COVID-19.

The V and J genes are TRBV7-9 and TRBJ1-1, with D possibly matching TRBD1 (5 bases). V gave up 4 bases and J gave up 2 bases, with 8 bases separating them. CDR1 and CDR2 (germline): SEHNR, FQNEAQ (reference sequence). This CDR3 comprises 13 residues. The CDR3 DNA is TGTGCCAGCAGCTCGGACATAAACACTGAAGCTTTCTTT. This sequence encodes CASSSDINTEAFF.

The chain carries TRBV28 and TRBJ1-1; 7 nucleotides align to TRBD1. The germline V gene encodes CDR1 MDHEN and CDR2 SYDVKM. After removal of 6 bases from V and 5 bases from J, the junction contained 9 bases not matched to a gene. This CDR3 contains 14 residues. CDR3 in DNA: TGTGCCAGCAGCTTAGACAGGGTGAGGACTGAAGCTTTCTTT. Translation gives CASSLDRVRTEAFF.

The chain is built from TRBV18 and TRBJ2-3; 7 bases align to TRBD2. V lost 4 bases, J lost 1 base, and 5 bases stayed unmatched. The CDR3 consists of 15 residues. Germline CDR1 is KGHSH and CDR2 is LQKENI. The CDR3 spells CASSLGRAGTDTQYF. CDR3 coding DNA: TGTGCCAGCTCACTAGGGAGGGCCGGCACAGATACGCAGTATTTT.

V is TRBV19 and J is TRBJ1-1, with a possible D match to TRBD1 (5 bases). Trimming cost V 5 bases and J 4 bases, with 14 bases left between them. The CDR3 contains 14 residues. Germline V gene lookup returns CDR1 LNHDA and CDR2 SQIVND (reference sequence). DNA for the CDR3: TGTGCCAGTAGTCCCCGGAGGGGTAGCACTGAAGCTTTCTTT. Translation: CASSPRRGSTEAFF.